The TCR beta chain described here comes from a study of PD-1 blockade in classical Hodgkin lymphoma. Study summary: Treatment was intravenous nivolumab, 3 mg/kg every 2 weeks, until progression.

This clone was picked up one time. Each patient experienced a relapse that followed autologous stem cell transplantation, and brentuximab vedotin exposure varied. The CDR3 covers 13 residues. V dropped 4 bases and J dropped 6; count of bases not matched to a gene: 4. The germline V gene encodes CDR1 MNHNS and CDR2 SASEGT. Here immunoSEQ multiplex PCR was the method, and the copy in TCRdb shows in-frame clones only, minus some. The table includes roughly 16,000 clones, around 75% detected once. This rearrangement joins TRBV6-1 to TRBJ1-1; 8 bases fit TRBD1. The material sequenced was peripheral blood mononuclear cells (PBMCs), taken at baseline. The TCR comes from a human donor with classical Hodgkin lymphoma. The CDR3 bases are TGTGCCAGCAGTGTTCAGGGGGCCGCTGAAGCTTTCTTT. Translating it yields CASSVQGAAEAFF.